This is a list of T cell receptor beta chains from one sample in a study of beta chain features in type 1 diabetes. Clones were sequenced by immunoSEQ multiplex PCR, and TCRdb holds only the in-frame ones, with some missing. Of about 150,000 clones listed, around 8% are singletons. The sample comprised central memory CD4+ T cells from blood. These receptors all stem from a man younger than 35 in good health. Each CDR3 is given without its conserved first and last residue. The D gene is left open where the match is weak.

j_call d_call v_call cdr3_aa
TRBJ2-3 TRBD1 TRBV7-2 ASSTDRGFTDTQY
TRBJ1-2 NA TRBV19 ASSSTGLTYGYT
TRBJ2-2 TRBD1 TRBV18 ASSPPGQGASGELF
TRBJ2-7 NA TRBV28 ASRAGQWKNEQY
TRBJ2-7 TRBD2 TRBV7-8 ASSAPGLGTEQY
TRBJ2-3 TRBD2 TRBV9 ASARLAGSTDTQY
TRBJ2-3 TRBD1 TRBV5-4 ASSFVAGGVDTQY
TRBJ2-5 TRBD2 TRBV30 AWSVLASGGMETQY
TRBJ2-3 TRBD2 TRBV7-2 ASSLDLLAGVGNTQY
TRBJ2-2 NA TRBV2 ASSENPTGQGGELF